This TCR beta chain was retrieved from a study of T cell repertoires in cytomegalovirus infection (dated by TCRdb to the late 2010s). As for the study more broadly: Donor HLA type was relevant to the analysis, as public TCR beta signatures indicated carriage of CMV infection together with the matching HLA type. Overall results and qualifications from the work: The ex vivo response was dominated by HLA-C-restricted CMV-specific TCR beta clonotypes, and the single most frequent clonotype in two of eight donors was supplied by these HLA-C-restricted clonotypes. In both this cohort and an independent cohort of 352 donors, the cumulative frequency of public TCR beta family members distinguished carriers of CMV infection plus the relevant HLA type.

The sequencer listed for this sample is Illumina HiSeq 1500. TCRdb reanalyzed the raw reads on its own, using fastp at Q25 for trimming and MiXCR for clone calling, and kept in-frame beta chains. Each entry is one CDR3 protein sequence, shown with its most common DNA and genes. The sample table holds under 250,000 distinct CDR3 sequences, of which approximately 7% were seen once. The top ten clonotypes cover under 7.5% of the sample. Its CDR3 holds 16 amino acids, cysteine through phenylalanine. The DNA shown is the 48-base CDR3, in frame from base 1. CDR1 is given as SEHNR and CDR2 as FQNEAQ, both from the germline V gene (reference sequence). This clonotype was detected only once. This receptor's antigen is unknown. The junction does not match germline at one end; this may be a read error.

The sequencing input was PBMCs. Recombination linked TRBV7-9 to TRBJ2-5; TRBD2 matches 13 bases in the middle. The clonotype was recovered from a human donor in good health (CMV status not recorded). Some clones in this sample may be carry-over from other donors' samples. The DNA reads TGTGCCAGCACGCTACTAGCGGGGGGGATTCAGGAGACCCAGTATTTC. Translated, this is CASTLLAGGIQETQYF.